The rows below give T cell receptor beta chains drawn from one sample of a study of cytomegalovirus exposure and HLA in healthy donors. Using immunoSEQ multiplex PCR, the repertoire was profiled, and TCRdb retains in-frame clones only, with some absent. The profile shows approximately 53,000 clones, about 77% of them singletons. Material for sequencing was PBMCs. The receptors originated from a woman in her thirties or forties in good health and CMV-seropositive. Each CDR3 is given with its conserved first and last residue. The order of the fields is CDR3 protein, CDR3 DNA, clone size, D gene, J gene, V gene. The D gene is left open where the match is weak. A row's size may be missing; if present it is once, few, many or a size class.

CASSFRDRGNYGYTF | TGTGCCAGCAGCTTCCGGGACAGGGGAAACTATGGCTACACCTTC | . | TRBD1 | TRBJ1-2 | TRBV5-4
CASSEAGRGGYTF | TGTGCCAGCAGCGAGGCCGGGCGGGGGGGCTACACCTTC | . | . | TRBJ1-2 | TRBV9
CASSVAKGEGYEQYF | TGTGCCAGCAGCGTAGCTAAAGGGGAAGGCTACGAGCAGTACTTC | few | . | TRBJ2-7 | TRBV9
CASSLGGVNTGELFF | TGTGCCAGCAGCTTAGGCGGGGTTAACACCGGGGAGCTGTTTTTT | . | . | TRBJ2-2 | TRBV11-2
CASREAGVINTEAFF | TGTGCCAGCAGAGAGGCCGGGGTTATTAACACTGAAGCTTTCTTT | . | . | TRBJ1-1 | TRBV28
CASSLGQGNEKLFF | TGCGCCAGCAGCCTAGGACAGGGGAATGAAAAACTGTTTTTT | . | TRBD1 | TRBJ1-4 | TRBV5-1
CASSRGTGSYEQYF | TGTGCCAGCAGCCGAGGTACAGGGTCCTACGAGCAGTACTTC | . | . | TRBJ2-7 | TRBV11-2
CASSAGLAGFQETQYF | TGCGCCAGCAGTGCGGGGCTAGCGGGCTTCCAAGAGACCCAGTACTTC | . | TRBD2 | TRBJ2-5 | TRBV4-3
CATRSDRRSSYEQYF | TGCGCCACCAGATCGGACAGAAGGAGCTCCTACGAGCAGTACTTC | . | . | TRBJ2-7 | TRBV10-1
CATLGRGTDTQYF | TGTGCCACCCTCGGCAGGGGGACAGATACGCAGTATTTT | . | TRBD1 | TRBJ2-3 | TRBV19
CASKTGPSGANVLTF | TGTGCCAGCAAAACAGGACCCTCTGGGGCCAACGTCCTGACTTTC | . | . | TRBJ2-6 | TRBV28
CASRWDRRTGELFF | TGTGCCAGCAGATGGGACAGGCGAACCGGGGAGCTGTTTTTT | once | TRBD1 | TRBJ2-2 | TRBV7-2
CASSLALGQPETQYF | TGTGCCAGCAGCTTAGCCCTAGGCCAGCCGGAGACCCAGTACTTC | . | . | TRBJ2-5 | TRBV7-2
CASSLLTGPQETQYF | TGTGCCAGCAGCTTATTAACAGGACCTCAAGAGACCCAGTACTTC | once | . | TRBJ2-5 | TRBV7-8
CASSGRHDSPLHF | TGTGCCAGCAGTGGCAGACATGATTCACCCCTCCACTTT | . | . | TRBJ1-6 | TRBV6-1